In this sample, the clone carrying this TCR beta chain turned up once. Antigen unknown. Other nucleotide sequences from this sample produce the same CDR3. V was cut by 5 bases and J by 1 base, with 8 bases left in between. Per germline, CDR1 PRHDT and CDR2 FYEKMQ (reference sequence). The CDR3 runs 13 residues. The record originates from a study of shared clonotypes between healthy human individuals. Across the whole study: The cohort comprised a couple of women and a few men. Their ages spanned 18 to 49 years. Study observations and caveats: It was the few donors that limited the genetic and exposure-history diversity represented.

TCRdb keeps only in-frame clones here, not all; method: immunoSEQ multiplex PCR. The sample includes 2 million to 2.5 million clones, approximately 94% of them seen just once. CD8 cells classed as naive were CD45RO-negative and positively selected for CCR7, excluding terminally differentiated effector memory CD45RA+ cells. This TCR derives from a man younger than 35 in good health. Some clones in this sample may be carry-over from other donors' samples. V usage is TRBV13 and J usage is TRBJ1-1; no clear D. Sequenced material: naive CD8+ T cells from PBMCs. The CDR3 protein is CASSPTGNTEAFF. The CDR3 coding sequence is TGTGCCAGCAGCCCCACGGGGAACACTGAAGCTTTCTTT.